The present T cell receptor beta chain was sequenced within a study of blood T cell repertoires in COVID-19. In the study overall: Two negative PCRs, clearance, or symptom resolution characterized the recovered Cohort 3 donors.

TCRdb's table, derived via immunoSEQ multiplex PCR, lists solely in-frame clones and lacks some. The sample holds about 400,000 clones, over 75% seen once. The CDR3 has 17 residues. V trimming: 0 bases; J trimming: 4 bases; junction bases outside the gene matches: 8. Germline lookup yields CDR1 MGHRA and CDR2 YSYEKL. The chain recombines TRBV4-1 with TRBJ2-3, with TRBD2 identical over 9 bases. The receptor was isolated from a man aged 35 to 55 in a cohort exposed to, infected with or recovered from COVID-19 (not recorded which). The sample taken for sequencing was PBMCs or T cells enriched from blood (not recorded which). CDR3 sequence: CASSQDVGSGSADTQYF. DNA for the CDR3: TGCGCCAGCAGCCAAGATGTGGGTAGCGGGAGTGCAGATACGCAGTATTTT.